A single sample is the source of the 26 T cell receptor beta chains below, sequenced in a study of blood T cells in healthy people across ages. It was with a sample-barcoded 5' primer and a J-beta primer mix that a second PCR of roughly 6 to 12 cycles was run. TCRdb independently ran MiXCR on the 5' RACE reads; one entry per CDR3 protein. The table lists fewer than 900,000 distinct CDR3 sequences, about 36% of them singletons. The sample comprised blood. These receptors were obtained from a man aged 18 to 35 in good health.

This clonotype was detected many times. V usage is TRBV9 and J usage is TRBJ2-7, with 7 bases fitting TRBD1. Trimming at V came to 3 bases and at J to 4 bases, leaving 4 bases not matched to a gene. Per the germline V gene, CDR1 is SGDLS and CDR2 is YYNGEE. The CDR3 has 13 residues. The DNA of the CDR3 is TGTGCCAGCAGCGGCAGCAGGGGGTACGAGCAGTACTTC. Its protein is CASSGSRGYEQYF.

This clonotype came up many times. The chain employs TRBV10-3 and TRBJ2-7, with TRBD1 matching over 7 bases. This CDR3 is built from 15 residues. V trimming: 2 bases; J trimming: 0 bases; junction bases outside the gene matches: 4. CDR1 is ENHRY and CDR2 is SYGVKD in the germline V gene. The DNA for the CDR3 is TGTGCCATCAGTGAGGTGCAGGGGGACTCCTACGAGCAGTACTTC. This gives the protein CAISEVQGDSYEQYF.

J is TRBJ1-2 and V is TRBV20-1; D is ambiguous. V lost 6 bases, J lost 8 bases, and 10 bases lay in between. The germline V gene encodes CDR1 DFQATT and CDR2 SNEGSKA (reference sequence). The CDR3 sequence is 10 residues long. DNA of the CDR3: TGCAGTGCCCCCTATGGGGGCTACACCTTC. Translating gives CSAPYGGYTF.

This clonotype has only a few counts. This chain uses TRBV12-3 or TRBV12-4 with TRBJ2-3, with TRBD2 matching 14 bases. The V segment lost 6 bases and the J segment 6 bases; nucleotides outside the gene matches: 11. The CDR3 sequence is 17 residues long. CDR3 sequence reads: CASSAGTSGGSQDTQYF. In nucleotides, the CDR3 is TGTGCCAGCAGCGCCGGGACTAGCGGGGGTTCGCAGGATACGCAGTATTTT.

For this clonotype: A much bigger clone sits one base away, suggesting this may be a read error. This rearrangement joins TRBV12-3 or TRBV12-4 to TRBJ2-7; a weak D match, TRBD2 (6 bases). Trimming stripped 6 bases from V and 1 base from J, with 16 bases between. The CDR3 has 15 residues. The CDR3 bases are TGTGCCAGCAGCCCCCGCAGGGACTCGTCCTACGAGCAGTACTTC. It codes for CASSPRRDSSYEQYF.

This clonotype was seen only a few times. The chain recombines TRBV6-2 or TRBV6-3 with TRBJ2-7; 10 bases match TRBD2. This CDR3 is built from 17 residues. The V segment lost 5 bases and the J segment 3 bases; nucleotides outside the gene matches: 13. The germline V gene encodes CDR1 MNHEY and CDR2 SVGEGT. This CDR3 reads CASSPTSGDGISYEQYF. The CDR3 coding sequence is TGTGCCAGCAGTCCTACTAGCGGGGACGGGATCAGCTACGAGCAGTACTTC.

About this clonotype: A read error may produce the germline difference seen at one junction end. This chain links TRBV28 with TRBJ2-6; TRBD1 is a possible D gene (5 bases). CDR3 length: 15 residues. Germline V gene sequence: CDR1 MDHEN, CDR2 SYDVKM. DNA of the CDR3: TGTGCCAGCGGTTTAGGGGCGTCTGGGGCCAACGTCCTGACTTTC. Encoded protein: CASGLGASGANVLTF.

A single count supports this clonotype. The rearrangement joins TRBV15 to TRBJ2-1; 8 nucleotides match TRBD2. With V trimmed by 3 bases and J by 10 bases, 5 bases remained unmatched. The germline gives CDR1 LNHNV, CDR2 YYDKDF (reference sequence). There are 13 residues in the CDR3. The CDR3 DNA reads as TGTGCCACCAGCAGGGGTAGCGGGGTGGAGCAGTTCTTC. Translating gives CATSRGSGVEQFF.

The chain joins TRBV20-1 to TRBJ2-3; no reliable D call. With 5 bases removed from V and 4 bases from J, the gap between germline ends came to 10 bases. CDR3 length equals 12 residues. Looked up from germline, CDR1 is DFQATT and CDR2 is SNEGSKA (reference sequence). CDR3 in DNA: TGCAGTGCTGACGGGTGGGCAGATACGCAGTATTTT. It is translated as CSADGWADTQYF.

CDR3 bases: TGTGCCAGCAGCCAAATCGCCGGGACAGGGGAGACCTACGAGCAGTACTTC. Protein sequence: CASSQIAGTGETYEQYF. This chain links TRBV4-2 with TRBJ2-7, with TRBD1 matching 10 bases. The CDR3 extends over 17 amino acids. The V gene's germline CDR1 is LGHNA and CDR2 YNFKEQ. The V segment lost 2 bases and the J segment 2 bases; nucleotides outside the gene matches: 9.

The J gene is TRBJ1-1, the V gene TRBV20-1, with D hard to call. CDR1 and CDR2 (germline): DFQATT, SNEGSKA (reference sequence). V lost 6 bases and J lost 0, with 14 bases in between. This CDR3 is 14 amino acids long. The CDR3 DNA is TGCAGTGCACGGATGAATTCTATGAACACTGAAGCTTTCTTT. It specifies CSARMNSMNTEAFF.

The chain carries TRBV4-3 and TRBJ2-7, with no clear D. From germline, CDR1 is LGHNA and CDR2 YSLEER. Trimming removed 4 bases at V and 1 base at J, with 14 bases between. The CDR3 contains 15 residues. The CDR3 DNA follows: TGCGCCAGCAGCCCCACCATCCTCGCTTCCTACGAGCAGTACTTC. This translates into CASSPTILASYEQYF.

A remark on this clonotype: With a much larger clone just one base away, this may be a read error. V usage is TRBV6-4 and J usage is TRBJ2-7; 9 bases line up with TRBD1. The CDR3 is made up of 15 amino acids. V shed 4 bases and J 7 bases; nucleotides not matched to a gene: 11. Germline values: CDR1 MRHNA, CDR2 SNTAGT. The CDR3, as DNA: TGTGCCAGCAGTGCACAGGGGGCGACGGAAAATGAGCAGTACTTC. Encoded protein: CASSAQGATENEQYF.

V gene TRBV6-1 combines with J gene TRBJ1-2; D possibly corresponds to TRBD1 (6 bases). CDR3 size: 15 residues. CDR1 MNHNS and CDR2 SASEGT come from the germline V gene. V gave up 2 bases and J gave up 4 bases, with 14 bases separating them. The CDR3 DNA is TGTGCCAGCAGTGAAATGGGGGGCGATGTCTATGGCTACACCTTC. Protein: CASSEMGGDVYGYTF.

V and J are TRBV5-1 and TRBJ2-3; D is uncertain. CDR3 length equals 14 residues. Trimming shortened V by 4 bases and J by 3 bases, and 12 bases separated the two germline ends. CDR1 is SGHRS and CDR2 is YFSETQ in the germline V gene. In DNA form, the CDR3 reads TGCGCCAGCAGCGTCGCACCGCTAACAGATACGCAGTATTTT. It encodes CASSVAPLTDTQYF.

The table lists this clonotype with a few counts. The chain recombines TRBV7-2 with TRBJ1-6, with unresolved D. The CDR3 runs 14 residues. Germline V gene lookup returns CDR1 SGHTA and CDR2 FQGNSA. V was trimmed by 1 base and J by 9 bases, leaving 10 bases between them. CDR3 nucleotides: TGTGCCAGCAGCTTAGGGCAGGAGGGTTCACCCCTCCACTTT. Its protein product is CASSLGQEGSPLHF.

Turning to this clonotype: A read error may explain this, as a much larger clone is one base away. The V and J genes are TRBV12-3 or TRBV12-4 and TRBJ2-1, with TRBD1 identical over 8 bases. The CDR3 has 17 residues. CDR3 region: CTSSPGTGGFSYNEQFF. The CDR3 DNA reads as TGTACCAGCAGCCCGGGGACAGGCGGCTTCTCCTACAATGAGCAGTTCTTC.

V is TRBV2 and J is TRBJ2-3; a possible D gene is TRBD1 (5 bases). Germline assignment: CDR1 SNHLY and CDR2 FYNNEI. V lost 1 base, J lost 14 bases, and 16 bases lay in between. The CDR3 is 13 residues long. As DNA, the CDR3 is TGTGCCAGCAGTGAAGGGGGCCTGCGACTCGCGTATTTT. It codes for CASSEGGLRLAYF.

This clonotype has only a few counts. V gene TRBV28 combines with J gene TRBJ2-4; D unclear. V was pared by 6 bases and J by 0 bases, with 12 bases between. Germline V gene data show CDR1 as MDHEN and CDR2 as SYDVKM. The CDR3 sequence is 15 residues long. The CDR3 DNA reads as TGTGCCAGCAGATATGGGCAGCTAGCCAAAAACATTCAGTACTTC. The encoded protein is CASRYGQLAKNIQYF.

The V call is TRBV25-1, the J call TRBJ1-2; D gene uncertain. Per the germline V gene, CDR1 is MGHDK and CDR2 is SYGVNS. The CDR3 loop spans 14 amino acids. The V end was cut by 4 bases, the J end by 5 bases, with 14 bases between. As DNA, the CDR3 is TGTGCCAGCAGTGGCCCCCCGGACCCATATGGCTACACCTTC. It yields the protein CASSGPPDPYGYTF.

CDR3 nucleotide sequence: TGTGCCAGCTCGCCGACTAGCGGGAGTGTCACAGATACGCAGTATTTT. Amino acids: CASSPTSGSVTDTQYF. The chain joins TRBV18 to TRBJ2-3, with 12 bases lining up with TRBD2. Germline-derived CDR1 and CDR2 are KGHSH and LQKENI. V lost 6 bases, J lost 2 bases, and 6 bases stayed unmatched. The CDR3 has 16 residues.

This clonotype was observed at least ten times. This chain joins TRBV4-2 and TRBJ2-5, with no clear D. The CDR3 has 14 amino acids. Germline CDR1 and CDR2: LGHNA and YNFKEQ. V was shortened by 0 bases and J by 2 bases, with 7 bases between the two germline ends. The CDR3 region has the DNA TGTGCCAGCAGCCAAGATCCAGGACAAGAGACCCAGTACTTC. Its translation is CASSQDPGQETQYF.

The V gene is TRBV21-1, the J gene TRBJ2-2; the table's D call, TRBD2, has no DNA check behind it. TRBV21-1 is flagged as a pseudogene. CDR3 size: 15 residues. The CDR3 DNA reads TGTGCCAGCAGCCCCCAGGAGGGGCACACCGGGGAGCTGTTTTTT. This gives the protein CASSPQEGHTGELFF.

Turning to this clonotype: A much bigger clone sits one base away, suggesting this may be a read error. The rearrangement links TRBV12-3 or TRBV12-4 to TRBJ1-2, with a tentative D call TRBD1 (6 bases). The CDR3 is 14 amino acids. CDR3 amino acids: CASSPGRGNYDYTF. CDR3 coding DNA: TGTGCCAGCAGTCCCGGAAGGGGGAACTATGACTACACCTTC.

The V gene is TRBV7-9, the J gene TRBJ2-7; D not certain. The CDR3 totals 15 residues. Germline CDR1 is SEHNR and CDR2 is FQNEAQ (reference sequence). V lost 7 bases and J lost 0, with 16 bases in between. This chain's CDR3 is CASKPEVGSSYEQYF. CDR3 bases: TGTGCCAGCAAACCCGAAGTCGGCAGCTCCTACGAGCAGTACTTC.

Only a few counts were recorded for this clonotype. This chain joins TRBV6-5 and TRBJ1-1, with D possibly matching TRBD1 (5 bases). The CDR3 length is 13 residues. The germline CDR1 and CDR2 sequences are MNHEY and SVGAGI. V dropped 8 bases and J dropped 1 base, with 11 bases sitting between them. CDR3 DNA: TGTGCCAGCTATAGGGGAAAGAACACTGAAGCTTTCTTT. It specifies CASYRGKNTEAFF.